The sequence of this T cell receptor (beta chain) was determined in a study of regulatory T cells in long-lasting Graves disease (dated by TCRdb to the early 2020s). Context from the whole study: Antithyroid drugs had been taken for less than 3 months by newly diagnosed Graves' disease patients. This study used TCR sequencing and RNA sequencing of peripheral blood to compare persistent Graves' disease patients against newly diagnosed Graves' disease patients. The study took place in China and was registered as a clinical trial. A total of around 35 samples underwent TCR sequencing, from about 13 patients with persistent Graves' disease and approximately 20 patients with newly diagnosed Graves' disease. Study-wide findings and limitations: Persistent disease showed preferential use of TRBV28, TRBJ1-2 and TRBJ2-5, whereas newly diagnosed disease favored TRBV20-1 and TRBJ2-1. Sequencing and analysis were limited to the TCR beta chain. Persistent Graves' disease patients showed lower TCR Shannon entropy and fewer highly expanded clones than newly diagnosed patients, suggesting clonal expansion. The authors noted that the small sample size was a limitation that may lower accuracy. More public clonotypes were shared among persistent patients (about 2,800) than among newly diagnosed patients (under 1,000). Only peripheral blood was studied, because thyroid tissue, the primary lesion, was inaccessible.

Per the publication, the time point label means: newly diagnosed GD, antithyroid drugs for less than 3 months. For both TCR sequencing and RNA sequencing, RNA was extracted from PBMCs in TRIzol. Graves' disease was diagnosed according to American Thyroid Association guidelines. The patients came from an endocrinology department in Xi'an, China. Each patient gave approximately 8.8 milliliters of peripheral blood, collected in an EDTA anticoagulant tube. Ficoll Paque Plus density gradient separation was used to isolate PBMCs, and no further T cell sorting was performed. An Agilent 2100 Bioanalyzer and agarose gel were used to check RNA quality, and a NanoDrop 2000 was used to measure RNA concentration. Germline trimming amounts to 3 bases on V and 2 bases on J, with 13 as the count of junction bases outside the gene matches. In the germline V gene (reference sequence), CDR1 corresponds to SGHNT and CDR2 to YYREEE. The CDR3 runs 19 residues from the cysteine to the phenylalanine. The retained sequence is limited to the CDR3, 57 bases, with the frame set at the first base.

A remark on this clonotype: Its antigen is unknown. No base quality values were provided; no much bigger clone lies one nucleotide off.

Libraries came from multiplex PCR. TCRdb names Illumina HiSeq 4000 as the instrument used. CDR3 regions were amplified by Arm-PCR with iRepertoire HTBI primers to construct TCR beta libraries. Before sequencing, the PCR products went through gel purification. From the authors' description of their analysis: Gene usage analysis of CDR3 amino acid clonotypes relied on the roughly 60 TRBV and 13 to 15 TRBJ segments identified across samples. COPE and FqMerger were used to merge filtered high-quality paired reads into contigs. BLAST was used to align contigs to IMGT TRBV, TRBD and TRBJ reference genes, and CDR3 was defined according to IMGT. Clonotypes above 0.1% frequency were classified as highly expanded clones. Repertoire diversity was measured by Shannon entropy, and V-J evenness by the Gini coefficient. Clonotypes shared by more than one individual were considered public. TCRdb cleaned the public reads at Q25 with fastp, built clones with MiXCR and kept in-frame beta chains. Each CDR3 protein gets just one entry, which takes the most common genes and DNA from the rows behind it. The V and J calls and clone size are TCRdb's, not the authors'. The sample profile shows some 500,000 distinct CDR3 sequences; approximately 15% of them were found once. The top ten clones comprise about 9.1% of the sample.

These data also featured in a second study, about T cells in Graves' hyperthyroidism and ophthalmopathy. As noted in the second study: Stable Graves' hyperthyroidism was defined as no progression to ophthalmopathy during 18 months of follow-up. The hyperthyroidism patients were between 18 and 65 years old and newly diagnosed, with a disease duration of less than 2 months. Any patient with an uncontrolled infection, another autoimmune disease, pregnancy or lactation was excluded. Clinical symptoms, serum thyroxine and TRAb, thyroid ultrasound, and orbital computed tomography formed the basis for the diagnoses. For the first round of RT-PCR on the TCR CDR3, the HTBI primer set was used together with the Qiagen OneStep RT-PCR kit. Most expanded thyroid clonotypes (frequency above 0.001) were also found in blood, which suggests that blood repertoires may mirror thyroid immune responses. A 13 V-J signature model separated ophthalmopathy from stable hyperthyroidism, with approximately 87% sensitivity and 81.08% specificity in cross-validation and 80%/75% in testing. In validation, the model predicted progression to ophthalmopathy with approximately 70% sensitivity and over 72% specificity, a median of approximately 6.5 months before onset. To identify TCR V-J signatures that set the groups apart, the researchers used a discovery cohort of 90 to 100 patients, made up of 40 to 45 with Graves' ophthalmopathy and some 56 with stable Graves' hyperthyroidism. Whether ophthalmopathy could be predicted prospectively was tested in an independent validation cohort made up of roughly 19 hyperthyroidism patients plus 17 patients who later progressed to ophthalmopathy. For training and testing, the 100 or so patients in the discovery cohort were randomly divided in a 7:3 ratio. The study also compared thyroid tissue and blood T-cell repertoires from several Graves' hyperthyroidism patients. Once sampling was done, hyperthyroidism patients were given methimazole at a starting dose of 30 mg daily, whereas ophthalmopathy patients were given high-dose intravenous methylprednisolone. A second multiplex PCR round built the libraries, followed by size selection and purification. Sequencing of the libraries was done on an Illumina HiSeq2000 using paired-end 100 bp reads. SOAPnuke was used to process the raw data, with reads discarded if the reads contained adapters or uncalled bases, had a mean Phred below 15, or lacked an exact constant-primer or identifier match. High-quality paired reads were merged with COPE v1.2.5, and unique nucleotide sequences were defined as clonotypes. MiTCR v1.1 was used to align clonotypes to the IMGT TRBV, TRBD and TRBJ reference segments. The analysis included only V-J combinations with a frequency above 0.0001, which together covered roughly 99% of the repertoires. A TCS score was defined as the ratio of F50 (clonal expansion) to E x V (chaos), with BLOSUM62-based TCRdist applied between CDR3 peptides within each V-J. Welch's t-statistics and random forest reduced fewer than 600 V-J features to 13, which were used in a naive Bayes classifier (R e1071). Sample size was not statistically predetermined, and blinding of investigators to group allocation was not performed. The paper reports TCR Vbeta CDR3 sequencing of approximately 140 peripheral blood samples: 40 or so ophthalmopathy, under 80 hyperthyroidism and around 17 progressor patients.

The receptor comes from a man aged 25 to 40 with Graves disease. Donor details come from another sample of the same person, matched by shared clones. The rearranged segments are TRBV5-4 and TRBJ2-7, with 14 junctional bases fitting TRBD2. The specimen comprised peripheral blood mononuclear cells (PBMCs), sampled at new diagnosis, from a patient treated with antithyroid drugs. The base sequence is TGTGCCAGCAGCTCTAGACTAGCGGGAGGGAAATATGGGGCCTACGAGCAGTACTTC. This translates into CASSSRLAGGKYGAYEQYF.